This TCR beta chain was captured by sequencing in a study of T cell changes during pregnancy in multiple sclerosis. Germline loops: CDR1 MNHEY, CDR2 SMNVEV (reference sequence). Trimming at V came to 0 bases and at J to 5 bases, leaving 8 bases not matched to a gene. There are 16 residues in the CDR3. The method was immunoSEQ multiplex PCR; TCRdb's version includes in-frame clones alone and lacks a portion of them. Of 40,000 to 45,000 clones listed, 80% to 90% are singletons. The chain carries TRBV27 and TRBJ1-2; 8 positions agree with TRBD1. Sequencing was performed on CD4+ T cells from peripheral blood mononuclear cells, taken in the first trimester of pregnancy. The source of this sequence is a female donor with multiple sclerosis, enrolled in a pregnancy study. CDR3 DNA: TGTGCCAGCAGTTTATCGGGGACAGGCATCCCGTATGGCTACACCTTC. Translated, it gives CASSLSGTGIPYGYTF.